Below are 4 T cell receptor beta chains sequenced from a single sample in a study of cytomegalovirus exposure and HLA in healthy donors. PCR primers comprised 60 Vbeta and 13 Jbeta primers. Using immunoSEQ multiplex PCR, the repertoire was profiled, and TCRdb retains in-frame clones only, with some absent. The table has a few hundred thousand clones, 70% to 85% seen once. Sequencing was carried out using PBMCs. These receptors were collected from a woman aged 55-69 years in good health and CMV-seropositive.

The V and J genes are TRBV7-9 and TRBJ2-5; D is undetermined. Trimming removed 5 bases at V and 4 bases at J, with 11 bases between. Germline CDR1 SEHNR, CDR2 FQNEAQ (reference sequence). The CDR3 sequence is 13 residues long. The CDR3 DNA reads TGTGCCAGCAGCCCGAACTCCGGAGAGACCCAGTACTTC. Residues: CASSPNSGETQYF.

In this sample, this clone turned up a few times. The chain joins TRBV18 to TRBJ2-7, with 11 bases identical to TRBD1. This CDR3 has 14 residues. Germline CDR1 is KGHSH and CDR2 is LQKENI. V lost 3 bases, J lost 5 bases, and 3 bases stayed unmatched. This CDR3 is CASSPMGQGDEQYF. The CDR3 bases are TGTGCCAGCTCACCGATGGGACAGGGGGACGAGCAGTACTTC.

This clone was picked up one time. V gene TRBV18 combines with J gene TRBJ2-6, with TRBD2 matching 15 bases. J was trimmed by 3 bases and V by 3 bases; bases with no gene match: 6. CDR1 KGHSH and CDR2 LQKENI come from the germline V gene. The CDR3 spans 19 residues. For the CDR3, the DNA is TGTGCCAGCTCACCCGTAGGGACTAGCGGGAGGCTTGGGGCCAACGTCCTGACTTTC. It specifies CASSPVGTSGRLGANVLTF.

The chain has TRBV5-1 and TRBJ2-7; 10 nucleotides agree with TRBD2. Germline-derived CDR1 and CDR2 are SGHRS and YFSETQ. This CDR3 is 15 amino acids long. V lost 4 bases and J lost 2; bases outside the gene matches: 6. The CDR3 nucleotides read TGCGCCAGCAGCGTGCTAGCGGGGGTTACCTACGAGCAGTACTTC. Its protein product is CASSVLAGVTYEQYF.